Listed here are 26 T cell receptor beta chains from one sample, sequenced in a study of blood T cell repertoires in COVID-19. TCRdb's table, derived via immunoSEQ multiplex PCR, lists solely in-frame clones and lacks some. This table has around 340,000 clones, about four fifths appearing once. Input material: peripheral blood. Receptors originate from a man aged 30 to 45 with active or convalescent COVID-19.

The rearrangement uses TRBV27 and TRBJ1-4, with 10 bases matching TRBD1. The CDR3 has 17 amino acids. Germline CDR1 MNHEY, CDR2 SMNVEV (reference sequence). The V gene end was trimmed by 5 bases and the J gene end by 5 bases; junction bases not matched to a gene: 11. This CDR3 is CASSLLTRTGGNEKLFF. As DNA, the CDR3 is TGTGCCAGCAGTCTCCTAACCCGGACAGGGGGAAATGAAAAACTGTTTTTT.

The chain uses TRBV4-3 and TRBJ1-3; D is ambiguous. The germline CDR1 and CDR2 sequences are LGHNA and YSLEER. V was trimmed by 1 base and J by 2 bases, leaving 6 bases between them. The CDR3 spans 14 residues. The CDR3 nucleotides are TGCGCCAGCAGCCAAGCTCCCCCTGGAAACACCATATATTTT. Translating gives CASSQAPPGNTIYF.

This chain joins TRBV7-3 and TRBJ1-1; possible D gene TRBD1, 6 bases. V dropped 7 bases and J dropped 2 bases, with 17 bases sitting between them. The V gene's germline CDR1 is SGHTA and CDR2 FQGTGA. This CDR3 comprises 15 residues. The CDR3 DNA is TGTGCCAGCAACAAAGGGACACGGGGAAACACTGAAGCTTTCTTT. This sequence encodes CASNKGTRGNTEAFF.

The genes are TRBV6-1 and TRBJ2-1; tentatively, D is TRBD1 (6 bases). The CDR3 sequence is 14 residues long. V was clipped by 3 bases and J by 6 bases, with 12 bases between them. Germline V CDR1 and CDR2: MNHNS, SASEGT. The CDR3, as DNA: TGTGCCAGCAGTGAGCCAGGGGAACGCAATGAGCAGTTCTTC. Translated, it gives CASSEPGERNEQFF.

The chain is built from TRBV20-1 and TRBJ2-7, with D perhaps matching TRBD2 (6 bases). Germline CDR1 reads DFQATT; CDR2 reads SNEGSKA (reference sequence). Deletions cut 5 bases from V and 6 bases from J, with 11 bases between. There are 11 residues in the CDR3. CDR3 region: CSAVSGREQYF. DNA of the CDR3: TGCAGTGCTGTTAGCGGACGCGAGCAGTACTTC.

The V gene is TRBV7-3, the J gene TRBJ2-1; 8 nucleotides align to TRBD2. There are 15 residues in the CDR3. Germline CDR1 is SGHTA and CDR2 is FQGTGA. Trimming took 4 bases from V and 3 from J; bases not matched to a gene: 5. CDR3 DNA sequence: TGTGCCAGCAGCTCCACTAGCGGCCACTACAATGAGCAGTTCTTC. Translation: CASSSTSGHYNEQFF.

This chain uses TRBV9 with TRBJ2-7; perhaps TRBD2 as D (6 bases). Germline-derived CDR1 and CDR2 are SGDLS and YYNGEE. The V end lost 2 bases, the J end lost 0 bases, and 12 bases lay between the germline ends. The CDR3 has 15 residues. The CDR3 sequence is CASSVGGDPSYEQYF. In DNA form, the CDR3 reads TGTGCCAGCAGCGTCGGAGGGGATCCCTCCTACGAGCAGTACTTC.

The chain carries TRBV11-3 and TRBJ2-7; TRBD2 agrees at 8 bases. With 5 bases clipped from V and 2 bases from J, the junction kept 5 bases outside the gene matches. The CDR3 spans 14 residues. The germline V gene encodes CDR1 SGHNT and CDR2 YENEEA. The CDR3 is CASSPGGNTYEQYF. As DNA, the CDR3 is TGTGCCAGCAGCCCGGGAGGGAACACCTACGAGCAGTACTTC.

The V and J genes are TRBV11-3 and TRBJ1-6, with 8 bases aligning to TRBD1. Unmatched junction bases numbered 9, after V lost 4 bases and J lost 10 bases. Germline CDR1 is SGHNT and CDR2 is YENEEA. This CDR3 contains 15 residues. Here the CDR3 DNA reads TGTGCCAGCAGCTCGTGGACAGGGATGGGGTCACCCCTCCACTTT. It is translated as CASSSWTGMGSPLHF.

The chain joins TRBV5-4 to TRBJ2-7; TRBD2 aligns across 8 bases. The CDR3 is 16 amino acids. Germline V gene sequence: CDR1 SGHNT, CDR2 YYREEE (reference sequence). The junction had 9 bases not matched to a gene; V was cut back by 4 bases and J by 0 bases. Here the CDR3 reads CASSPIGGGSSYEQYF. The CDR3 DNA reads TGTGCCAGCAGCCCTATCGGCGGGGGGAGCTCCTACGAGCAGTACTTC.

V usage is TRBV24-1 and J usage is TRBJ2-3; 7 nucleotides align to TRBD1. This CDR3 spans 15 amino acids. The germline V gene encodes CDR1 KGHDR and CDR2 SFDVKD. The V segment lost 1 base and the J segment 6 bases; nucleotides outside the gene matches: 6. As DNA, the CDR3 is TGTGCCACCAGTGATTTTAGACAGGGAGCGGATACGCAGTATTTT. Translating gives CATSDFRQGADTQYF.

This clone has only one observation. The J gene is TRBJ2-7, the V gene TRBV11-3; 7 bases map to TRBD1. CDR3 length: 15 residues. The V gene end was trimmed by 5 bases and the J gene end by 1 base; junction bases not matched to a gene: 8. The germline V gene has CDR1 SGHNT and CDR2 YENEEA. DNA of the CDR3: TGTGCCAGCAGCCCCAGGGACAGCCCTTCCTACGAGCAGTACTTC. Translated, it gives CASSPRDSPSYEQYF.

DNA of the CDR3: TGTGCCAGCAGTGATGAGGGCGGCAATCAGCCCCAGCATTTT. This translates into CASSDEGGNQPQHF. V is TRBV28 and J is TRBJ1-5; no reliable D call. This CDR3 region has 14 residues. With 5 bases removed from V and 2 bases from J, the gap between germline ends came to 10 bases. Germline loops: CDR1 MDHEN, CDR2 SYDVKM.

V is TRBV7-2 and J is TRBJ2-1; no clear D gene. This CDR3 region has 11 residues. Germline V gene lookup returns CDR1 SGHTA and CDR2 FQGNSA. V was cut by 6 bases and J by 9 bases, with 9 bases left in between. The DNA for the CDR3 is TGTGCCAGCAGACTAATAGCTGAGCAGTTCTTC. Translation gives CASRLIAEQFF.

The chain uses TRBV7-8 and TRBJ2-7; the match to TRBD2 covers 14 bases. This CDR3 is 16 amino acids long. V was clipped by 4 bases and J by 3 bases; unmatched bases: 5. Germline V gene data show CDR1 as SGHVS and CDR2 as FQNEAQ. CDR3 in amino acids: CASSWGLAGEGYEQYF. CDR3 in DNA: TGTGCCAGCAGCTGGGGACTAGCGGGAGAAGGCTACGAGCAGTACTTC.

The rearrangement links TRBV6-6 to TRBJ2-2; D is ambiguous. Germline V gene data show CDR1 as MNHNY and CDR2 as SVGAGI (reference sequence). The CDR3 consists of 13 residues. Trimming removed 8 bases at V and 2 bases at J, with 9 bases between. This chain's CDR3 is CASGAANTGELFF. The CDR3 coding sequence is TGTGCCAGCGGTGCGGCTAACACCGGGGAGCTGTTTTTT.

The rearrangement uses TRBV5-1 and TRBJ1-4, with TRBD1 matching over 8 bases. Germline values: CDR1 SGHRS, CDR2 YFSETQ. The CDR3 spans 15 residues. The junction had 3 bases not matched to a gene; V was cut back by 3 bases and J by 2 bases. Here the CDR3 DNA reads TGCGCCAGCAGCTCGACAGGGGTCACTAATGAAAAACTGTTTTTT. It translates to CASSSTGVTNEKLFF.

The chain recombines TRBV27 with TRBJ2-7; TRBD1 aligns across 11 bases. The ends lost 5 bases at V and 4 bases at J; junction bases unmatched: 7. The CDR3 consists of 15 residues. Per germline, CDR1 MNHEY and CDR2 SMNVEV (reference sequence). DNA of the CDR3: TGTGCCAGCAGTCTCGGACAGGGGGCTTCTTACGAGCAGTACTTC. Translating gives CASSLGQGASYEQYF.

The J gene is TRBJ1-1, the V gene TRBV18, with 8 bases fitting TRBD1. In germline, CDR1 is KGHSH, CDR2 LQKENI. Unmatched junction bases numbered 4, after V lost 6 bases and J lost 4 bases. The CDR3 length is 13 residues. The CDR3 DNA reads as TGTGCCAGCTCTTCGGACAGGGCCACTGAAGCTTTCTTT. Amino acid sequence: CASSSDRATEAFF.

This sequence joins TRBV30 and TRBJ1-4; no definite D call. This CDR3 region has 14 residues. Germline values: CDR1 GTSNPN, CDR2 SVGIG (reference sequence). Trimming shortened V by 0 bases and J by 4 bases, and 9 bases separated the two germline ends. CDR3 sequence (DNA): TGTGCCTGGAGTGTCGGAGGGATTAATGAAAAACTGTTTTTT. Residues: CAWSVGGINEKLFF.

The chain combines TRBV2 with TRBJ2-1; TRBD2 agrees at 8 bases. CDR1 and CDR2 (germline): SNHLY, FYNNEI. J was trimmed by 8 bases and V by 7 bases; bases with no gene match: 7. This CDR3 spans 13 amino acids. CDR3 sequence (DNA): TGTGCCAGCACGAGCGGGAGTATCCATGAGCAGTTCTTC. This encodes CASTSGSIHEQFF.

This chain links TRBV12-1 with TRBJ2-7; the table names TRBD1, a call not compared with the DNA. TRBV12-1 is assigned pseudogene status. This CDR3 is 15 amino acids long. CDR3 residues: CASSFTGTVLCEQYF. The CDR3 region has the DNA TGTGCCAGCAGCTTTACCGGGACAGTTTTGTGTGAGCAGTACTTC.

The CDR3 nucleotides read TGTGCCAGCAGTCAAGCCAGCGGAGGGGCCCCCGAGGACACTGAAGCTTTCTTT. Its translation is CASSQASGGAPEDTEAFF. This sequence joins TRBV7-2 and TRBJ1-1, with a tentative D call TRBD1 (5 bases). The CDR3 is 18 residues long. The ends were cut back, 6 bases at V and 3 bases at J, with 26 bases in the middle. The germline V gene has CDR1 SGHTA and CDR2 FQGNSA.

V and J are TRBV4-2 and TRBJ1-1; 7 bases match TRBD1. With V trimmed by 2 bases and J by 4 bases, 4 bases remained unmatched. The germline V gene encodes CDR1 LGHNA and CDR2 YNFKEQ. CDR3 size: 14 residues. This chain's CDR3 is CASSQQGVITEAFF. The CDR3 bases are TGTGCCAGCAGCCAACAGGGGGTTATCACTGAAGCTTTCTTT.

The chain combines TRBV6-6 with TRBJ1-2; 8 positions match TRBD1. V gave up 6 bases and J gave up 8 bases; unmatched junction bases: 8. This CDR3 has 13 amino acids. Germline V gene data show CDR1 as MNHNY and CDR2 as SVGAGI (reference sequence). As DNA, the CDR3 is TGTGCCAGCAGCCTCAGGGGGCAGAGGGGCTACACCTTC. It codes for CASSLRGQRGYTF.

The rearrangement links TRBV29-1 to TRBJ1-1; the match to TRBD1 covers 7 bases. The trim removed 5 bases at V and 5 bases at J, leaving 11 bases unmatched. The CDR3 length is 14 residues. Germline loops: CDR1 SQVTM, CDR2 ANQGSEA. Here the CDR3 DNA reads TGCAGCGTTCGAGGAGGGGGCTTGGGGACTGAAGCTTTCTTT. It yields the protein CSVRGGGLGTEAFF.